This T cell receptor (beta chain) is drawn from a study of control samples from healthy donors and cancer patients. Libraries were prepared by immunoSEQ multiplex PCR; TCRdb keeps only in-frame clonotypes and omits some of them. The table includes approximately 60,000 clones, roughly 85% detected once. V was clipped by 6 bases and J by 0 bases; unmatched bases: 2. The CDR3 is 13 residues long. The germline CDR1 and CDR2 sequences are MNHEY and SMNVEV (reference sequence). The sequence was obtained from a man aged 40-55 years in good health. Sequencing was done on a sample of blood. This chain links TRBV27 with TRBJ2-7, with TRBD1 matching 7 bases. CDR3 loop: CASRGQLSYEQYF. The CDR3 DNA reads TGTGCCAGCAGGGGACAGCTCTCCTACGAGCAGTACTTC.